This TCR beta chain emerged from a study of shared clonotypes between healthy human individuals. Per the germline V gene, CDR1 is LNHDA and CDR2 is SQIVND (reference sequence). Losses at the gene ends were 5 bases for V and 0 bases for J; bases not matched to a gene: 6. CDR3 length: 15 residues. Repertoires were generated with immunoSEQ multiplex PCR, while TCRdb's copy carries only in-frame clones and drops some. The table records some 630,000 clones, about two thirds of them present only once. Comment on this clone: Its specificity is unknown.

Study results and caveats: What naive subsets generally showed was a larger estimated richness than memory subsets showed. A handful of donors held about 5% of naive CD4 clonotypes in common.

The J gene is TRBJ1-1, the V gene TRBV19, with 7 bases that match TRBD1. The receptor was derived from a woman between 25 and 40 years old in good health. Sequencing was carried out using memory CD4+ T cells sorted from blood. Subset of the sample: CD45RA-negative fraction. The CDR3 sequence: CASSWTGSMNTEAFF. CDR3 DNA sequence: TGTGCCAGTAGTTGGACAGGCTCCATGAACACTGAAGCTTTCTTT.